This T cell receptor beta chain stems from a study of cytomegalovirus exposure and HLA in healthy donors. A multiplex PCR was run with 60 Vbeta primers and 13 Jbeta primers. Sequenced by immunoSEQ multiplex PCR; TCRdb stores in-frame clones only, minus some. The data contain 130,000 or so clones, over 60% of them singletons. Trimming pared 6 bases from V and 0 bases from J, leaving 9 bases between. Germline values: CDR1 SGHTA, CDR2 FQGNSA. The CDR3 covers 14 residues. This clone appeared once. The rearrangement links TRBV7-2 to TRBJ2-1; D unclear. This sequence originates from a young man in good health and CMV-seronegative. The sequenced material came from PBMCs. The CDR3 region is CASRSRSSYNEQFF. The CDR3 DNA is TGTGCCAGCAGATCGAGGAGCTCCTACAATGAGCAGTTCTTC.